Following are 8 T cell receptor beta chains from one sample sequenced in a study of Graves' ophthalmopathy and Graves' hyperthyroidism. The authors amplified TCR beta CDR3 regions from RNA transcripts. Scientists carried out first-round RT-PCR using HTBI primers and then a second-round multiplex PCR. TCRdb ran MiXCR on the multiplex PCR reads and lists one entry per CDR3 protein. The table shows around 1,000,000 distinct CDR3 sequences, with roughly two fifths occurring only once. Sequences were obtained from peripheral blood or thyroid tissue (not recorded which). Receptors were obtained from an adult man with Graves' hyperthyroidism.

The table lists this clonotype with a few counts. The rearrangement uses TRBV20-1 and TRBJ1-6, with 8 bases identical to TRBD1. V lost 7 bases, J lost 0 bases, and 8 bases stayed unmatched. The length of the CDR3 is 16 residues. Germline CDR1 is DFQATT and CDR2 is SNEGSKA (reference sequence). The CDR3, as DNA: TGCAGTGTCTTGAGGGACAGGAGCTCCTATAATTCACCCCTCCACTTT. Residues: CSVLRDRSSYNSPLHF.

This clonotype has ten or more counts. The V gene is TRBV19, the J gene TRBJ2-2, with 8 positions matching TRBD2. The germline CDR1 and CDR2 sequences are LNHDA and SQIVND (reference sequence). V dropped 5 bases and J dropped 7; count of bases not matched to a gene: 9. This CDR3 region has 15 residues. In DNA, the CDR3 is TGTGCCAGTAGTTCCTCGGGAGGGCCTAACGGGGAGCTGTTTTTT. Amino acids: CASSSSGGPNGELFF.

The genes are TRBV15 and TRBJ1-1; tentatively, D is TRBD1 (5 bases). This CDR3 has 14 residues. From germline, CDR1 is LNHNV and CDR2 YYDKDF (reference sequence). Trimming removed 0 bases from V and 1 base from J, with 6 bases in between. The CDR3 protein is CATSREGTNTEAFF. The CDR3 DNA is TGTGCCACCAGCAGAGAGGGGACGAACACTGAAGCTTTCTTT.

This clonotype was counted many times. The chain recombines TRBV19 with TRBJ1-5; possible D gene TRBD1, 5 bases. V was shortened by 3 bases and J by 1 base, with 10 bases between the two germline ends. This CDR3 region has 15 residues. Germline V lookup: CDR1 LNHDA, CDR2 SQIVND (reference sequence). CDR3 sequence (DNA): TGTGCCAGTAGTATCGGTCGGGGGAGCAATCAGCCCCAGCATTTT. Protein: CASSIGRGSNQPQHF.

CDR3 loop: CASSGSELETQYF. CDR3 sequence (DNA): TGTGCCAGCAGCGGCAGCGAGTTAGAGACCCAGTACTTC. This chain connects TRBV2 to TRBJ2-5, with D unresolved. The CDR3 extends over 13 amino acids. CDR1 SNHLY and CDR2 FYNNEI come from the germline V gene. Trimming took 6 bases from V and 4 from J, leaving 12 bases between them. The whole variable domain, filled in from reference TRBV2 and TRBJ2-5, reads EPEVTQTPSHQVTQMGQEVILRCVPISNHLYFYWYRQILGQKVEFLVSFYNNEISEKSEIFDDQFSVERPDGSNFTLKIRSTKLEDSAMYFCASSGSELETQYFGPGTRLLVL.

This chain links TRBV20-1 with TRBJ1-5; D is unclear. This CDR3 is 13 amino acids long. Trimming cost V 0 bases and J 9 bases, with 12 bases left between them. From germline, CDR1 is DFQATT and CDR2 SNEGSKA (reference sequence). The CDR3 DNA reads TGCAGTGCTAGAGAAATCGGTTATTTGCCCCAGCATTTT. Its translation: CSAREIGYLPQHF.

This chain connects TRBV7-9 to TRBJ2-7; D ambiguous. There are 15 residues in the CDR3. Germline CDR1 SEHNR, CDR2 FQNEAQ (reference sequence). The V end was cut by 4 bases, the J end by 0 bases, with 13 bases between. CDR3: CASSSDAPSSYEQYF. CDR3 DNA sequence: TGTGCCAGCAGCTCGGATGCACCGAGCTCCTACGAGCAGTACTTC.

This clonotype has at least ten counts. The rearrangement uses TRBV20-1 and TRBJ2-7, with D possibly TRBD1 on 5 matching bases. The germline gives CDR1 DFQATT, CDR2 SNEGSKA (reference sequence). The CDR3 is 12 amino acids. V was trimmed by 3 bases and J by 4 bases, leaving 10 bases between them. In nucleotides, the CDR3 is TGCAGTGCTAGTTGGCAGGGTTACGAGCAGTACTTC. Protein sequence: CSASWQGYEQYF.